This T cell receptor (beta chain) was recovered during a study of graft-versus-host responses after intestinal transplantation. Study-level background: As for transplant type, recipients had multivisceral, liver-intestinal, or isolated intestinal grafts. Anti-thymocyte globulin induction preceded approximately three years of tacrolimus and steroid maintenance in all recipients. Study-level results: Recipient marrow showed GvH clones, some seen first in ileum or blood. Early post-transplant HvG declines were associated with peak circulating GvH clone levels.

This clone was recorded once. Its antigen remains unknown. Assay: immunoSEQ multiplex PCR; the TCRdb copy retains only in-frame clones and omits some. The table shows 20,000 to 30,000 clones, with roughly 88% occurring only once. The sample here was PBMCs, taken roughly 68 weeks after intestinal transplant. The clonotype originates from a human patient who received an intestinal transplant, so some T cells may come from the graft donor.

The CDR3 DNA reads as TGTGCCAGCCGCTTCAGGGAATTGCACACCTCCTACGAGCAGTACTTC. Encoded protein: CASRFRELHTSYEQYF. The chain joins TRBV2 to TRBJ2-7; tentative D call: TRBD1 (5 bases). Trimming pared 8 bases from V and 0 bases from J, leaving 20 bases between. The CDR3 covers 16 residues. From germline, CDR1 is SNHLY and CDR2 FYNNEI. The full variable domain, completed using reference TRBV2 and TRBJ2-7, is EPEVTQTPSHQVTQMGQEVILRCVPISNHLYFYWYRQILGQKVEFLVSFYNNEISEKSEIFDDQFSVERPDGSNFTLKIRSTKLEDSAMYFCASRFRELHTSYEQYFGPGTRLTVT.